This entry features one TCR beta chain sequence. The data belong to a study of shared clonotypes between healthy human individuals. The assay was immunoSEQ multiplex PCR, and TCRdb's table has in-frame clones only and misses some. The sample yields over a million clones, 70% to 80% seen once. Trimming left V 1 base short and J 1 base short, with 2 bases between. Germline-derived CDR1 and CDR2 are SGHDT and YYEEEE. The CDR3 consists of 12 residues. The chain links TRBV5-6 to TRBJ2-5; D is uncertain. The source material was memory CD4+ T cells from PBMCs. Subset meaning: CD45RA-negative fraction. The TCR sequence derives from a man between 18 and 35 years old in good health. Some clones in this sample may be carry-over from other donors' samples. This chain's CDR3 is CASSLTQETQYF. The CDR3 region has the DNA TGTGCCAGCAGCTTGACCCAAGAGACCCAGTACTTC.